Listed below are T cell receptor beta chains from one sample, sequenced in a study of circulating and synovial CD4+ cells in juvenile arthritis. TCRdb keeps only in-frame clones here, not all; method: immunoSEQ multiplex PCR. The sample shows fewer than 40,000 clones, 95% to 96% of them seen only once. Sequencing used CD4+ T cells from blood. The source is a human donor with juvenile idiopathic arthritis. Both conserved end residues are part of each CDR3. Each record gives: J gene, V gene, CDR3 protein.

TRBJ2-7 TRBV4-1 CASSQKRGLAGRTYEQYF
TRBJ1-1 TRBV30 CAWSGTVNTEAFF
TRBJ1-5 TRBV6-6 CASRKRQGGQPQHF
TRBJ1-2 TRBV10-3 CATNSGSYGYTF
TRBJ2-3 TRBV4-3 CASSQGREVAGMADTQYF
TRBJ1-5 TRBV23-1 CASSRAGDSNQPQHF
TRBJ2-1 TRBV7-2 CASSLRGGYNEQFF
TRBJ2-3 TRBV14 CASSLVALQSTDTQYF
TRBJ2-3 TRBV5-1 CASMGGGSTDTQYF
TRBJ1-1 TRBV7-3 CASSLIQPGTALKGSTEAFF
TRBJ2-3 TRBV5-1 CASSLVFGGQGTDTQYF
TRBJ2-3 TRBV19 CASNDRASTDTQYF
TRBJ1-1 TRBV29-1 CSVKLTGLGDTEAFF
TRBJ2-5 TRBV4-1 CASSQGQVRETQYF